The T cell receptor (beta chain) described here comes from a study of blood T cell repertoires in COVID-19. Measured with immunoSEQ multiplex PCR; TCRdb has only the in-frame clones, and not every one. Of about 140,000 clones in the sample, around three quarters were seen once. Germline assignment: CDR1 LNHDA and CDR2 SQIVND (reference sequence). Trimming took off 7 bases at V and 4 bases at J, with 16 bases between the two ends. The CDR3 sequence is 14 residues long. The sequencing sample was made of peripheral blood. The chain couples TRBV19 to TRBJ1-2; D is ambiguous. The source is a middle-aged man with active or convalescent COVID-19. This chain's CDR3 is CASTLSQAFYGYTF. In nucleotides, the CDR3 is TGTGCCAGTACCCTTTCCCAGGCCTTCTATGGCTACACCTTC.